These 18 T cell receptor beta chains originate from one sample sequenced in a study of regulatory T cells in long-lasting Graves disease. Library construction for TCR beta used iRepertoire HTBI primers and Arm-PCR of CDR3 regions. TCRdb fed the multiplex PCR reads into MiXCR, producing one record per CDR3 protein. The data contain roughly 500,000 distinct CDR3 sequences, 12% of them seen just once; the ten biggest clones take up about 8.3%. Sample time point: newly diagnosed GD, antithyroid drugs for less than 3 months. Scientists built the TCR library using RNA that was extracted from PBMCs. The same data also contributed to another study, on T cells in Graves' hyperthyroidism and ophthalmopathy.

The starting material was peripheral blood mononuclear cells (PBMCs), obtained at new diagnosis, from a patient treated with antithyroid drugs. These receptors all stem from a woman aged 25-40 years with Graves disease.

At least ten counts were recorded for this clonotype. The chain links TRBV6-1 to TRBJ2-7; 7 bases are shared with TRBD1. V dropped 11 bases and J dropped 4; count of bases not matched to a gene: 11. This CDR3 is built from 13 residues. From germline, CDR1 is MNHNS and CDR2 SASEGT. This CDR3 reads CACSGQARYEQYF. The DNA of the CDR3 is TGTGCCTGTTCCGGACAGGCCCGTTACGAGCAGTACTTC.

About this clonotype itself: A far larger clone is a single base away, which makes a read error likely. The chain combines TRBV2 with TRBJ2-7; TRBD2 matches 16 bases. The CDR3 has 14 amino acids. CDR1 SNHLY and CDR2 FYNNEI come from the germline V gene. The V segment lost 7 bases and the J segment 7 bases; nucleotides outside the gene matches: 4. CDR3 in DNA: TGTGCCAGCATAGGGACTAGCGGGAGGGTTGAGCAGTACTTC. Translating gives CASIGTSGRVEQYF.

This chain links TRBV30 with TRBJ1-6; D remains unclear. CDR3 size: 13 residues. CDR1 is GTSNPN, CDR2 SVGIG, per germline (reference sequence). V shed 6 bases and J shed 8 bases, with 14 bases lying between them. CDR3 coding DNA: TGTGCCTGCCAAAAGGGTTTGGATTCACCCCTCCACTTT. The encoded protein is CACQKGLDSPLHF.

This clonotype has only a few counts. Here the CDR3 omits its conserved ending phenylalanine or tryptophan, so a read error is the likely source. The gene calls are TRBV19 and TRBJ1-3, with D unclear. From germline, CDR1 is LNHDA and CDR2 SQIVND (reference sequence). CDR3 length: 16 residues. V lost 5 bases and J lost 0, with 14 bases in between. The CDR3 DNA sequence: TGTGCCAGTAGTCGCAATGAACCTCTCTCTGGAAACACCATATATTCT. Protein product: CASSRNEPLSGNTIYS.

The table lists this clonotype with a few counts. This rearrangement joins TRBV20-1 to TRBJ2-5; D is perhaps TRBD2 (6 bases). CDR1 DFQATT and CDR2 SNEGSKA come from the germline V gene (reference sequence). V lost 6 bases and J lost 5, with 16 bases in between. This CDR3 contains 13 residues. CDR3 in DNA: TGCAGTGCAAAAGTGGGAGGCGGCGAGACCCAGTACTTC. Translating gives CSAKVGGGETQYF.

This clonotype has a count of ten or more. This sequence joins TRBV7-2 and TRBJ1-6, with 7 bases that match TRBD1. Germline loops: CDR1 SGHTA, CDR2 FQGNSA. V shed 5 bases and J 13 bases; nucleotides not matched to a gene: 8. The CDR3 is 13 amino acids. DNA for the CDR3: TGTGCCAGCAGCACAGTTACAGGGGTGCCCCTCCACTTT. Encoded protein: CASSTVTGVPLHF.

This clonotype was observed a few times. J is TRBJ2-5 and V is TRBV3-1, with D perhaps matching TRBD2 (5 bases). The CDR3 runs 16 residues. Trimming cost V 6 bases and J 4 bases, with 21 bases left between them. In germline, CDR1 is LGHDT, CDR2 YNNKEL (reference sequence). CDR3 nucleotide sequence: TGTGCCAGCAGTCCGGCGGGTTGGGGAGTAGGAGAGACCCAGTACTTC. Encoded protein: CASSPAGWGVGETQYF.

In its sample, this clonotype was seen a few times. V gene TRBV11-2 combines with J gene TRBJ2-7; 10 nucleotides agree with TRBD1. The DNA matches TRBJ2-3 better at its end, which makes the J call doubtful. The CDR3 is made up of 16 amino acids. Germline CDR1 and CDR2: SGHAT and FQNNGV. For the CDR3, the DNA is TGTGCCAGCAGCCGGGACAGGGGCGGGGGGATAAATACGCAGTATTTT. Its protein product is CASSRDRGGGINTQYF.

As regards this clonotype: Given a much more abundant clone one base away, this may be a read error. The chain is built from TRBV6-5 and TRBJ2-2; D may be TRBD1 or TRBD2 (5 bases each). This CDR3 is 21 amino acids long. V was shortened by 3 bases and J by 7 bases, with 33 bases between the two germline ends. Germline CDR1 MNHEY, CDR2 SVGAGI. CDR3: CASSYDIADQMGRAKIGELFF. The DNA of the CDR3 is TGTGCCAGCAGTTATGACATTGCGGACCAAATGGGACGAGCAAAGATCGGGGAGCTGTTTTTT.

This clonotype showed up just once. An end of the junction differs from the germline gene, which may be a read error. CDR3 in DNA: TGTGCCGGCAATCGACAGGGACGTGAAAGACTGTTTTTT. Its translation is CAGNRQGRERLFF. V is TRBV2 and J is TRBJ1-4; TRBD1 matches at 7 bases. Germline-derived CDR1 and CDR2 are SNHLY and FYNNEI. The CDR3 runs 13 residues.

Ten or more counts support this clonotype. The chain employs TRBV7-2 and TRBJ2-7; 8 bases fit TRBD1. This CDR3 region has 15 residues. The V gene end was trimmed by 4 bases and the J gene end by 0 bases; junction bases not matched to a gene: 5. The germline CDR1 and CDR2 sequences are SGHTA and FQGNSA. The CDR3 nucleotides are TGTGCCAGCAGCTCTCGGACAGGGCCCTCCTACGAGCAGTACTTC. This sequence encodes CASSSRTGPSYEQYF.

Many counts were recorded for this clonotype. V and J are TRBV2 and TRBJ2-7, with D maybe TRBD2 (5 bases). The V gene lost 4 bases and the J gene lost 7 bases, with 26 bases spanning the gap. CDR3 length: 17 residues. Germline lookup yields CDR1 SNHLY and CDR2 FYNNEI. CDR3 sequence (DNA): TGTGCCAGCAGTGCTCAGGTCGGGGTAACGTCCTACGAAGAGCAGTACTTC. Encoded protein: CASSAQVGVTSYEEQYF.

This clonotype was seen only once. A clone one base away is much larger, so this may be a read error. Written as DNA, the CDR3 is TGTGCCATCAGTTACGGTACACATTCACCCCTCCACTTT. Protein product: CAISYGTHSPLHF. This chain uses TRBV10-3 with TRBJ1-6, with D hard to call. V gave up 5 bases and J gave up 8 bases, with 10 bases separating them. CDR3 length: 13 residues. CDR1 ENHRY and CDR2 SYGVKD come from the germline V gene.

This chain connects TRBV4-3 to TRBJ2-6; TRBD2 might be the D (6 bases). The germline gives CDR1 LGHNA, CDR2 YSLEER. This CDR3 contains 17 residues. The ends were cut back, 2 bases at V and 0 bases at J, with 11 bases in the middle. CDR3 sequence: CASSQTGEYSGANVLTF. The CDR3 DNA is TGCGCCAGCAGCCAAACGGGAGAATACTCTGGGGCCAACGTCCTGACTTTC.

This clonotype was counted at least ten times. This rearrangement joins TRBV20-1 to TRBJ2-2, with TRBD2 identical over 7 bases. The CDR3 loop spans 14 amino acids. Germline V gives CDR1 DFQATT, CDR2 SNEGSKA (reference sequence). V was clipped by 3 bases and J by 4 bases; unmatched bases: 5. CDR3 nucleotide sequence: TGCAGTGCTAGGGGAGCGGGGTCCACCGGGGAGCTGTTTTTT. Translation gives CSARGAGSTGELFF.

The J gene is TRBJ2-5, the V gene TRBV24-1; D uncertain. V was trimmed by 5 bases and J by 4 bases, leaving 7 bases between them. CDR1 is KGHDR, CDR2 SFDVKD, per germline. The CDR3 runs to 12 residues. CDR3 coding DNA: TGTGCCACCAGTGGTATGGGAGAGACCCAGTACTTC. As protein: CATSGMGETQYF.

This clonotype was seen many times. The chain combines TRBV28 with TRBJ2-7; 10 positions match TRBD1. This CDR3 region has 18 residues. Per germline, CDR1 MDHEN and CDR2 SYDVKM. V shed 4 bases, J shed 7 bases, and the junction held 19 bases outside the gene matches. This CDR3 reads CASSSRDRGFVPSLEQYF. The CDR3 region has the DNA TGTGCCAGCAGTTCCCGGGACAGGGGCTTTGTCCCCTCCTTGGAGCAGTACTTC.

The CDR3, as DNA: TGTGCCAGCAGTCGCGAGATTATAGCGGGGAGGCTGGGCACCGGGGAGCTGTTTTTT. Its protein is CASSREIIAGRLGTGELFF. V is TRBV3-1 and J is TRBJ2-2; 8 bases are shared with TRBD2. CDR3 length equals 19 residues. Germline V gene sequence: CDR1 LGHDT, CDR2 YNNKEL (reference sequence). The junction had 19 bases not matched to a gene; V was cut back by 6 bases and J by 4 bases. The variable domain in full, completed from reference TRBV3-1 and TRBJ2-2, reads DTAVSQTPKYLVTQMGNDKSIKCEQNLGHDTMYWYKQDSKKFLKIMFSYNNKELIINETVPNRFSPKSPDKAHLNLHINSLELGDSAVYFCASSREIIAGRLGTGELFFGEGSRLTVL.